This T cell receptor beta chain was sequenced in a study of spatial heterogeneity in lung cancer. Looking at the study overall: Fewer alpha-chain than beta-chain sequences were consistently detected.

This clonotype appeared many times. TCR cDNA molecules were tagged individually, and each one carried a unique molecular identifier. TCRdb re-derived calls from the 5' RACE reads in MiXCR, one entry per CDR3 protein. This table has approximately 12,000 distinct CDR3 sequences, approximately 6.2% appearing once. V was pared by 5 bases and J by 7 bases, with 18 bases between. The V gene's germline CDR1 is SGHVS and CDR2 FQNEAQ. This CDR3 region has 14 residues. Stated time point: sample taken at primary tumor resection. The input material, whole RNA from tumor, nontumor lung or frozen PBMC, was sequenced unsorted.

The chain employs TRBV7-8 and TRBJ2-7; D might be TRBD2 (5 bases). The input for sequencing was normal lung tissue next to the tumor, taken at surgery. This clonotype was sampled from a male donor with early-stage non-small cell lung cancer. CDR3 loop: CASSPLGRELEQYF. Written as DNA, the CDR3 is TGTGCCAGCAGCCCCCTCGGAAGGGAGTTGGAGCAGTACTTC.